Below, 2 T cell receptor beta chains from the same sample are listed, as sequenced in a study of OX40 agonist ivuxolimab in advanced cancers. TCRdb's table, derived via immunoSEQ multiplex PCR, lists solely in-frame clones and lacks some. The sample yields about 77,000 clones, 85% seen once. Sequences were derived from CD4+ or CD8+ T cells sorted from blood, sampled in a trial of the OX40 agonist ivuxolimab. The receptors here all came from an adult with an advanced solid tumor such as melanoma, head and neck, liver or kidney cancer.

V and J are TRBV19 and TRBJ1-3, with D hard to call. The CDR3 consists of 15 residues. The V end lost 5 bases, the J end lost 0 bases, and 11 bases lay between the germline ends. Germline V gene lookup returns CDR1 LNHDA and CDR2 SQIVND (reference sequence). The CDR3 DNA sequence: TGTGCCAGTAGTTCGGACTGGATCTCTGGAAACACCATATATTTT. Encoded protein: CASSSDWISGNTIYF.

V gene TRBV7-2 combines with J gene TRBJ2-3, with D possibly being TRBD1 or TRBD2 (7 bases each). V lost 5 bases to trimming and J lost 6 bases, with 18 bases between them. CDR1 and CDR2 from the germline V gene are SGHTA and FQGNSA. The CDR3 has 15 residues. CDR3 nucleotide sequence: TGTGCCAGCAGCGGACGACAGGGAGGGAGGGATACGCAGTATTTT. Amino acids: CASSGRQGGRDTQYF.